The entry that follows covers one T cell receptor (beta chain) sequence. Individuals aged about 18 to 90 years were recruited from approximately 22 US areas. In the original processing: Scientists estimated how many nucleated cells there were by amplifying reference gene primers. Method: immunoSEQ multiplex PCR; TCRdb's copy keeps in-frame clones and lacks some. The V and J calls and the clone size are those of that table, but D and trimming were determined from the DNA. In the table there are hundreds of thousands of clones, about nine tenths of which are singletons. The data are from a study of blood T cell repertoires in COVID-19. Study at large: From T cells, B-cell-depleted T cells, or PBMCs came the material, which was cDNA or gDNA.

The V gene's germline CDR1 is MGHRA and CDR2 YSYEKL. Trimming stripped 6 bases from V and 2 bases from J, with 24 bases between. The CDR3 runs to 18 residues. The sample comprised PBMCs or T cells enriched from blood (not recorded which). The rearrangement uses TRBV4-1 and TRBJ2-3; weak D call: TRBD1 (6 bases). The clonotype originates from a woman in her thirties or forties who had recovered from COVID-19. The CDR3 DNA reads as TGCGCCAGCAGTCCAAGGGACCTGACAGGAGGTCTCACAGATACGCAGTATTTT. This codes for CASSPRDLTGGLTDTQYF.